The 4 T cell receptor beta chains reported below all come from one sample, sequenced in a study of T cell repertoires in cytomegalovirus infection. TCRdb re-called the reads with MiXCR, one entry per CDR3 protein. In the table there are hundreds of thousands of distinct CDR3 sequences, roughly 30% of which are singletons. These receptors are not linked to any known antigen. Specimen: cultured PBMCs, collected from culture after CMV antigen stimulation. The receptors here all came from a human donor in good health (CMV status not recorded). Some clones in this sample may be carry-over from other donors' samples.

The chain carries TRBV27 and TRBJ2-3; 9 nucleotides align to TRBD2. The CDR3 spans 15 residues. Germline values: CDR1 MNHEY, CDR2 SMNVEV (reference sequence). V lost 3 bases, J lost 6 bases, and 7 bases stayed unmatched. CDR3 sequence reads: CASSFLAGTTDTQYF. Written as DNA, the CDR3 is TGTGCCAGCAGTTTCCTAGCGGGGACCACGGATACGCAGTATTTT.

This clonotype was detected a few times. The rearrangement joins TRBV7-8 to TRBJ1-1, with D tentatively TRBD1 (5 bases). The CDR3 totals 14 residues. V shed 5 bases and J shed 0 bases, with 10 bases lying between them. Germline V lookup: CDR1 SGHVS, CDR2 FQNEAQ. The CDR3 protein is CASSLGVVNTEAFF. As DNA, the CDR3 is TGTGCCAGCAGCCTAGGGGTGGTGAACACTGAAGCTTTCTTT.

The V and J genes are TRBV12-3 or TRBV12-4 and TRBJ2-5, with 8 bases matching TRBD1. The trim removed 6 bases at V and 2 bases at J, leaving 5 bases unmatched. This CDR3 region has 14 residues. DNA for the CDR3: TGTGCCAGCAGCCTCCGGGACAGGCAAGAGACCCAGTACTTC. Its translation: CASSLRDRQETQYF.

This clonotype was detected ten times or more. The V and J genes are TRBV7-2 and TRBJ1-5; 9 bases match TRBD1. V shed 5 bases, J shed 5 bases, and the junction held 4 bases outside the gene matches. Germline values: CDR1 SGHTA, CDR2 FQGNSA. This CDR3 has 14 amino acids. CDR3 region: CASSRTGVDQPQHF. CDR3 DNA: TGTGCCAGCAGCCGGACAGGGGTTGATCAGCCCCAGCATTTT.